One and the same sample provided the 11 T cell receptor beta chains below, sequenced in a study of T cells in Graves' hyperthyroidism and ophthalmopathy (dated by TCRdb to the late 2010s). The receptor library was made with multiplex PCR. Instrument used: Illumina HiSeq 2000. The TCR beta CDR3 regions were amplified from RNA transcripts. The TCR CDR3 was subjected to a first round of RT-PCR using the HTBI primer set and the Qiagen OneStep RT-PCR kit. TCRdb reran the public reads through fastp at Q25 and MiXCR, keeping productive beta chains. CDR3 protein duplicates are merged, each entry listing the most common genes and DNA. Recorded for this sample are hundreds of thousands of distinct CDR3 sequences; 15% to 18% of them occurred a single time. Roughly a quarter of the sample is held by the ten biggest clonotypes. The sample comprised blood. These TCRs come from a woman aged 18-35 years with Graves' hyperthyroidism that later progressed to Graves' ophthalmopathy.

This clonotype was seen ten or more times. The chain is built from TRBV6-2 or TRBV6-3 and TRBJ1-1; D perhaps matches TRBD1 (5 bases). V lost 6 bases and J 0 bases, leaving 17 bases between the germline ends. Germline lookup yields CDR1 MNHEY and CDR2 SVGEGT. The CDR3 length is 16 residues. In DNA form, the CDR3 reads TGTGCCAGCAGAAGGGGTACAGTAACAATGAACACTGAAGCTTTCTTT. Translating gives CASRRGTVTMNTEAFF.

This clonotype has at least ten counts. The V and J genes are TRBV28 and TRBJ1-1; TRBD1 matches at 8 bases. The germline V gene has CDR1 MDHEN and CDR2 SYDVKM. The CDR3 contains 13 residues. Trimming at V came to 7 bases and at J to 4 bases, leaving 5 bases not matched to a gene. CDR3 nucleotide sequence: TGTGCCAGCAATCGACAGGGGCTCACTGAAGCTTTCTTT. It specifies CASNRQGLTEAFF.

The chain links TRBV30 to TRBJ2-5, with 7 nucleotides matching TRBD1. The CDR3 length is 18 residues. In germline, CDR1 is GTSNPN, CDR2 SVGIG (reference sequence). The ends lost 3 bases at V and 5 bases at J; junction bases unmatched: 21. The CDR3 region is CAWSKRILLQGLAETQYF. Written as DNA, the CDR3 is TGTGCCTGGAGCAAACGTATTCTATTACAGGGGCTTGCGGAGACCCAGTACTTC. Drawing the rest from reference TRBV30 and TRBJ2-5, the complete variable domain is SQTIHQWPATLVQPVGSPLSLECTVEGTSNPNLYWYRQAAGRGLQLLFYSVGIGQISSEVPQNLSASRPQDRQFILSSKKLLLSDSGFYLCAWSKRILLQGLAETQYFGPGTRLLVL.

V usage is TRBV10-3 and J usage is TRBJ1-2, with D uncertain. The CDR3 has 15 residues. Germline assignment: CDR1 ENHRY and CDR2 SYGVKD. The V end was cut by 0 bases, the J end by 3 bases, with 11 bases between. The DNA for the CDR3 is TGTGCCATCAGTGAGTCGCCGGATAGGGACTATGGCTACACCTTC. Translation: CAISESPDRDYGYTF.

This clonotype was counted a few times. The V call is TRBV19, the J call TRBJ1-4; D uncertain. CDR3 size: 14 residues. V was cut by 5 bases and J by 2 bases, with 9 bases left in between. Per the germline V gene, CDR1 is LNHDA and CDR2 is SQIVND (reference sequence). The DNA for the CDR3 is TGTGCCAGTAGTTACGGCTTCACTAATGAAAAACTGTTTTTT. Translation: CASSYGFTNEKLFF.

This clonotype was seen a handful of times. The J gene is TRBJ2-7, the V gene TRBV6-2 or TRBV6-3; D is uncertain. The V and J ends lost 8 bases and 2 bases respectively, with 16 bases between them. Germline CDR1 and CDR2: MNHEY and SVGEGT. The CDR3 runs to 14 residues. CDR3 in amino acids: CASGPGSFTYEQYF. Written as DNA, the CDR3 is TGTGCCAGCGGGCCAGGCTCCTTTACCTACGAGCAGTACTTC.

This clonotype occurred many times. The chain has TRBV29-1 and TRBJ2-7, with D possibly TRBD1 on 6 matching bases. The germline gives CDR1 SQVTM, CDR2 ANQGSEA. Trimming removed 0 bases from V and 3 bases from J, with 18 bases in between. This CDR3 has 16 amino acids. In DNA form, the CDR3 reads TGCAGCGTTGAAGAGAGGTGGGGGCAATTCTTCTACGAGCAGTACTTC. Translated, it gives CSVEERWGQFFYEQYF.

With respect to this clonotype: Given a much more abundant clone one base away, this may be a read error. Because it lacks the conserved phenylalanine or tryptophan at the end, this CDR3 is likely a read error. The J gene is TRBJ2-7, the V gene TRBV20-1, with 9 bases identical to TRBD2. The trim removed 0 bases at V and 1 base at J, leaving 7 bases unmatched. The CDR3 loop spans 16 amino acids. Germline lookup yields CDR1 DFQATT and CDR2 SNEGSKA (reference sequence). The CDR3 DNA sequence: TGCAGTGCTAGAGATAACCAAGCGGGAGGATCCTACGAGCAGTACTCC. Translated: CSARDNQAGGSYEQYS.

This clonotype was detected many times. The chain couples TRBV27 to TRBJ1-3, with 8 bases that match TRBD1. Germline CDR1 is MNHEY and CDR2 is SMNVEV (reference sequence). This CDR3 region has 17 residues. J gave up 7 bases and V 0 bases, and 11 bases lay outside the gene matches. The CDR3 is CASSLSNHQGAANTIYF. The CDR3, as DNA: TGTGCCAGCAGTTTATCGAATCACCAGGGGGCAGCGAACACCATATATTTT.

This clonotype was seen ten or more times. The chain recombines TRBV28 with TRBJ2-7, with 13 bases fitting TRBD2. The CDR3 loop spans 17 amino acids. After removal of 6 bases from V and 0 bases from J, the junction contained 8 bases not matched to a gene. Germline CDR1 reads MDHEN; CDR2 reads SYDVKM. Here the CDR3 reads CASRGTSGIRGSYEQYF. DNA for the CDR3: TGTGCCAGCAGGGGGACTAGCGGGATAAGAGGCTCCTACGAGCAGTACTTC. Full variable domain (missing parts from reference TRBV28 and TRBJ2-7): DVKVTQSSRYLVKRTGEKVFLECVQDMDHENMFWYRQDPGLGLRLIYFSYDVKMKEKGDIPEGYSVSREKKERFSLILESASTNQTSMYLCASRGTSGIRGSYEQYFGPGTRLTVT.

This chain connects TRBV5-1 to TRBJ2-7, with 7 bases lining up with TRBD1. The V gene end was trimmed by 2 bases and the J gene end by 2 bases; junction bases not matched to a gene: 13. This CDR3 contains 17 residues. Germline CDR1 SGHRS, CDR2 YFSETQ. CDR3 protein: CASSFSRTSGQTYEQYF. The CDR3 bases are TGCGCCAGCAGCTTTTCCCGGACTTCGGGACAGACCTACGAGCAGTACTTC.